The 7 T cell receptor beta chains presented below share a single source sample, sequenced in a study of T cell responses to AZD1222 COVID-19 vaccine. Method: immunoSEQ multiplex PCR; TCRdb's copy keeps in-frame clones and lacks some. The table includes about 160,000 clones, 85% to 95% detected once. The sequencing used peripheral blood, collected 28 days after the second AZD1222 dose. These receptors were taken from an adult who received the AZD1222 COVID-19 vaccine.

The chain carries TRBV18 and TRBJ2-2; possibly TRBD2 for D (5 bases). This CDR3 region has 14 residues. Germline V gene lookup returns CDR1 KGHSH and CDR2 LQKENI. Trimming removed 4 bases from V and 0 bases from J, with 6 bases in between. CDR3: CASSLTTNTGELFF. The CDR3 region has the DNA TGTGCCAGCTCACTGACTACGAACACCGGGGAGCTGTTTTTT.

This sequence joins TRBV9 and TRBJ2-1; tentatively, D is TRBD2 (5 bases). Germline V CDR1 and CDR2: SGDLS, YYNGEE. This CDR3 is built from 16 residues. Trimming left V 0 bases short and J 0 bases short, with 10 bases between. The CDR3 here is CASSVEGLSSYNEQFF. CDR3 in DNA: TGTGCCAGCAGCGTAGAAGGACTGAGCTCCTACAATGAGCAGTTCTTC.

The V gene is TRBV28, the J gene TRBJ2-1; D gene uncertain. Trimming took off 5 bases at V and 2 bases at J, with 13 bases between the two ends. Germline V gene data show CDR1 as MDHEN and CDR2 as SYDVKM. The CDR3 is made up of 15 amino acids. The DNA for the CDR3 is TGTGCCAGCAGTACGCGCGCAGTCGCCTACAATGAGCAGTTCTTC. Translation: CASSTRAVAYNEQFF.

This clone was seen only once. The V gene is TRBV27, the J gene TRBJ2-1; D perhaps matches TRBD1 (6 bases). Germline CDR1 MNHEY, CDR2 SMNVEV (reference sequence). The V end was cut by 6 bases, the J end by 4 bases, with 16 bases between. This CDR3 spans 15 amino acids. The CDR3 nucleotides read TGTGCCAGCAGAATCCAACAGGGAAGGTACAATGAGCAGTTCTTC. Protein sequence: CASRIQQGRYNEQFF.

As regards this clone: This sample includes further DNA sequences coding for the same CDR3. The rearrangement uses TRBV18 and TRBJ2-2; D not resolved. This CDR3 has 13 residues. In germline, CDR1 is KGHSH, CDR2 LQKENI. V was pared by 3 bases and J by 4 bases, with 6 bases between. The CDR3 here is CASSPSGTGELFF. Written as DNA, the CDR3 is TGTGCCAGCTCACCGTCAGGCACCGGGGAGCTGTTTTTT.

In DNA, the CDR3 is TGTGCCAGCAGCCAAAACAGGGGGCGCGCCCCTGAAGCTTTCTTT. Amino acids: CASSQNRGRAPEAFF. This sequence joins TRBV12-1 and TRBJ1-1; the table's D call, TRBD1, was not checked against the DNA. TRBV12-1 is assigned pseudogene status. This CDR3 is built from 15 residues.

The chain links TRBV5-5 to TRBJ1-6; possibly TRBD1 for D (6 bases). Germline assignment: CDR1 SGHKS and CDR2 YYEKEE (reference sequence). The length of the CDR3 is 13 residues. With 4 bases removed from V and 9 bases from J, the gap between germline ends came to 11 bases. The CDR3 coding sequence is TGTGCCAGCAGCCCGGAACAGGGTTCACCCCTCCACTTT. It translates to CASSPEQGSPLHF. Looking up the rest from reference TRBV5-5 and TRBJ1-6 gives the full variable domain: DAGVTQSPTHLIKTRGQQVTLRCSPISGHKSVSWYQQVLGQGPQFIFQYYEKEERGRGNFPDRFSARQFPNYSSELNVNALLLGDSALYLCASSPEQGSPLHFGNGTRLTVT.